This TCR beta chain is drawn from a study of shared clonotypes between healthy human individuals. Study-level information: Three CD4 naive, three CD4 memory, two CD8 naive and one CD8 memory plate were used per donor. Overall study results and limits: In contrast to clonotypes shared by all four donors, non-shared clonotypes had lower generation probabilities. Rarefaction revealed incomplete sorted-subset sequencing despite large depth. Between four donors, naive CD4 clonotypes were shared at a level of around 5.1%.

As concerns this clone: Its antigen is unknown.

In germline, CDR1 is SGHTA, CDR2 FQGTGA. The CDR3 loop spans 17 amino acids. V lost 0 bases to trimming and J lost 3 bases, with 16 bases between them. Measured with immunoSEQ multiplex PCR; TCRdb has only the in-frame clones, and not every one. The sample includes about a million clones, 60% to 85% of them seen just once. The sample was memory CD4+ T cells from PBMCs. The subset here: CD45RA-negative fraction. The sequence came from a man aged 18 to 30 in good health. Some clones in this sample may be carry-over from other donors' samples. V usage is TRBV7-3 and J usage is TRBJ2-3; TRBD1 or TRBD2 may be the D gene (6 bases each). CDR3 loop: CASSLTYGRGTTDTQYF. CDR3 nucleotides: TGTGCCAGCAGCTTAACCTACGGCCGGGGGACAACAGATACGCAGTATTTT. Full variable domain (outside the CDR3, taken from reference TRBV7-3 and TRBJ2-3): GAGVSQTPSNKVTEKGKYVELRCDPISGHTALYWYRQSLGQGPEFLIYFQGTGAADDSGLPNDRFFAVRPEGSVSTLKIQRTERGDSAVYLCASSLTYGRGTTDTQYFGPGTRLTVL.